This T cell receptor beta chain was retrieved from a study of blood T cell repertoires in COVID-19. V dropped 4 bases and J dropped 1; count of bases not matched to a gene: 3. The CDR3 loop spans 14 amino acids. Looked up from germline, CDR1 is SGHTS and CDR2 is YDEGEE. The protocol was immunoSEQ multiplex PCR, while the TCRdb copy is restricted to in-frame clones and leaves out a portion. The sample includes about 55,000 clones, roughly four fifths of them seen just once. The receptor was derived from a woman between 55 and 75 years old with acute or convalescent COVID-19. The V and J genes are TRBV5-8 and TRBJ1-1; 8 bases line up with TRBD1. The sequenced material came from peripheral blood. The CDR3 is CASSHDRGNTEAFF. The CDR3 DNA follows: TGTGCCAGCAGCCACGACAGGGGGAACACTGAAGCTTTCTTT.